Presented here are 25 T cell receptor beta chains from one specimen sequenced in a study of blood T cell repertoires in COVID-19. The table came from immunoSEQ multiplex PCR; TCRdb's copy has only in-frame clones and leaves some out. The profile shows over 100,000 clones, about 80% of them singletons. The sequencing sample was made of peripheral blood. Source of these receptors: a human donor in a cohort sampled during active COVID-19.

This clone was observed a single time. The V gene is TRBV7-2, the J gene TRBJ2-5; TRBD2 aligns across 7 bases. The junction had 7 bases not matched to a gene; V was cut back by 3 bases and J by 3 bases. This CDR3 region has 15 residues. Germline assignment: CDR1 SGHTA and CDR2 FQGNSA. CDR3 amino acids: CASSFGAGLEETQYF. In DNA form, the CDR3 reads TGTGCCAGCAGCTTCGGAGCGGGGTTGGAAGAGACCCAGTACTTC.

This chain uses TRBV19 with TRBJ2-5; 9 nucleotides match TRBD1. The CDR3 runs 14 residues. The J segment lost 6 bases and the V segment lost 6 bases, leaving 8 bases of the junction unmatched. CDR1 is LNHDA, CDR2 SQIVND, per germline (reference sequence). The CDR3 spells CASSSGTGSKTQYF. The CDR3 DNA sequence: TGTGCCAGTAGCTCCGGGACAGGGTCGAAGACCCAGTACTTC. Supplemented by reference TRBV19 and TRBJ2-5, the full variable domain reads DGGITQSPKYLFRKEGQNVTLSCEQNLNHDAMYWYRQDPGQGLRLIYYSQIVNDFQKGDIAEGYSVSREKKESFPLTVTSAQKNPTAFYLCASSSGTGSKTQYFGPGTRLLVL.

V usage is TRBV6-4 and J usage is TRBJ2-3, with a possible D match to TRBD2 (7 bases). This CDR3 has 15 residues. Germline-derived CDR1 and CDR2 are MRHNA and SNTAGT. The ends were cut back, 4 bases at V and 7 bases at J, with 18 bases in the middle. This CDR3 reads CASSVEGGHLNTQYF. The CDR3 region has the DNA TGTGCCAGCAGTGTTGAGGGGGGGCATCTCAATACGCAGTATTTT.

The CDR3 region has the DNA TGTGCCAGCAGTGAACAGGGGTATGGCTACACCTTC. This sequence encodes CASSEQGYGYTF. The rearrangement joins TRBV25-1 to TRBJ1-2, with a possible D match to TRBD1 (6 bases). This CDR3 region has 12 residues. V was trimmed by 2 bases and J by 5 bases, leaving 6 bases between them. Germline loops: CDR1 MGHDK, CDR2 SYGVNS.

The V and J genes are TRBV6-1 and TRBJ2-5; 8 bases align to TRBD2. This CDR3 region has 17 residues. V trimming: 1 base; J trimming: 1 base; junction bases outside the gene matches: 8. Germline V CDR1 and CDR2: MNHNS, SASEGT. CDR3 region: CASSEEGWTSTQETQYF. CDR3 DNA: TGTGCCAGCAGTGAAGAAGGATGGACTAGCACCCAAGAGACCCAGTACTTC.

This clone was seen just once. This sequence joins TRBV28 and TRBJ1-6; 9 nucleotides align to TRBD1. The CDR3 loop spans 17 amino acids. With V trimmed by 2 bases and J by 8 bases, 10 bases remained unmatched. The germline V gene has CDR1 MDHEN and CDR2 SYDVKM. CDR3 DNA sequence: TGTGCCAGCAGTTTAGTCGGGGGACAGGGAGCCGATTCACCCCTCCACTTT. Its protein product is CASSLVGGQGADSPLHF.

The rearrangement uses TRBV27 and TRBJ1-1; possible D gene TRBD1, 5 bases. Trimming removed 0 bases from V and 1 base from J, with 9 bases in between. Germline V gives CDR1 MNHEY, CDR2 SMNVEV (reference sequence). The CDR3 consists of 15 residues. CDR3 bases: TGTGCCAGCAGTTTATCAGGCAGGGCGAACACTGAAGCTTTCTTT. Encoded protein: CASSLSGRANTEAFF.

The rearrangement links TRBV7-2 to TRBJ2-4; perhaps TRBD2 as D (6 bases). The length of the CDR3 is 13 residues. V lost 5 bases to trimming and J lost 5 bases, with 10 bases between them. Germline V gene lookup returns CDR1 SGHTA and CDR2 FQGNSA. In DNA, the CDR3 is TGTGCCAGCAGCGCGCGGGGACAAAACATTCAGTACTTC. Protein: CASSARGQNIQYF.

The V and J genes are TRBV18 and TRBJ2-2, with D possibly matching TRBD2 (6 bases). Deletions cut 3 bases from V and 4 bases from J, with 21 bases between. The CDR3 length is 18 residues. Germline lookup yields CDR1 KGHSH and CDR2 LQKENI. CDR3 in amino acids: CASSPAERSAAGTGELFF. CDR3 bases: TGTGCCAGCTCACCGGCCGAACGGTCAGCAGCGGGCACCGGGGAGCTGTTTTTT.

This chain joins TRBV3-1 (or the pseudogene TRBV3-2) and TRBJ2-5, with 14 nucleotides matching TRBD2. CDR1 LGHDT and CDR2 YNNKEL come from the germline V gene (reference sequence). There are 19 residues in the CDR3. V lost 5 bases and J lost 0; bases outside the gene matches: 11. Here the CDR3 DNA reads TGTGCCAGCAGCGGAAGGGGGACTAGCGGGGGCCCTTACCAAGAGACCCAGTACTTC. Translated, it gives CASSGRGTSGGPYQETQYF.

V is TRBV18 and J is TRBJ2-4; 7 bases are a match to TRBD2. Germline V gives CDR1 KGHSH, CDR2 LQKENI. V was clipped by 3 bases and J by 7 bases; unmatched bases: 9. CDR3 length equals 15 residues. The CDR3 DNA sequence: TGTGCCAGCTCACCCCTTGGGGGGGATCGGAACATTCAGTACTTC. Its translation is CASSPLGGDRNIQYF.

The chain joins TRBV5-1 to TRBJ1-2; TRBD1 matches 9 bases. The CDR3 runs to 14 residues. Germline CDR1 is SGHRS and CDR2 is YFSETQ. V was clipped by 2 bases and J by 7 bases; unmatched bases: 6. CDR3 DNA sequence: TGCGCCAGCAGCTTTTTACAGGGACAGGGTGGCTACACCTTC. As protein: CASSFLQGQGGYTF. Filled out from reference TRBV5-1 and TRBJ1-2, the complete variable domain reads KAGVTQTPRYLIKTRGQQVTLSCSPISGHRSVSWYQQTPGQGLQFLFEYFSETQRNKGNFPGRFSGRQFSNSRSEMNVSTLELGDSALYLCASSFLQGQGGYTFGSGTRLTVV.

CDR3: CASSYDRGELFF. Written as DNA, the CDR3 is TGTGCCAGCAGTTATGACAGGGGGGAGCTGTTTTTT. The rearrangement joins TRBV2 to TRBJ2-2; D is perhaps TRBD1 (6 bases). Trimming left V 5 bases short and J 8 bases short, with 9 bases between. CDR1 and CDR2 (germline): SNHLY, FYNNEI. This CDR3 contains 12 residues.

The chain couples TRBV28 to TRBJ1-4; 9 bases line up with TRBD1. Looked up from germline, CDR1 is MDHEN and CDR2 is SYDVKM. V lost 5 bases to trimming and J lost 8 bases; unmatched junction nucleotides: 6. The CDR3 has 14 residues. The CDR3 sequence: CASSGQGQWEKLFF. As DNA, the CDR3 is TGTGCCAGCAGTGGACAGGGGCAGTGGGAAAAACTGTTTTTT.

This chain joins TRBV11-2 and TRBJ2-2; no reliable D call. Trimming took off 2 bases at V and 4 bases at J, with 8 bases between the two ends. Per germline, CDR1 SGHAT and CDR2 FQNNGV. The CDR3 is made up of 14 amino acids. The CDR3 spells CASSLPPSTGELFF. The CDR3 region has the DNA TGTGCCAGCAGCTTACCTCCGAGCACCGGGGAGCTGTTTTTT.

The V call is TRBV7-8, the J call TRBJ1-6; D gene ambiguous. Germline V gene sequence: CDR1 SGHVS, CDR2 FQNEAQ. CDR3 length equals 14 residues. V lost 3 bases to trimming and J lost 8 bases, with 11 bases between them. The CDR3 loop reads CASSFVRGYSPLHF. The CDR3 nucleotides are TGTGCCAGCAGCTTTGTGCGGGGATATTCACCCCTCCACTTT.

This chain links TRBV4-2 with TRBJ2-1; D is perhaps TRBD1 (5 bases). Germline V lookup: CDR1 LGHNA, CDR2 YNFKEQ. The CDR3 loop spans 16 amino acids. With 4 bases removed from V and 0 bases from J, the gap between germline ends came to 13 bases. CDR3 DNA sequence: TGTGCCAGCAGCCCCTACCACAGGAGCTCCTACAATGAGCAGTTCTTC. Translation: CASSPYHRSSYNEQFF.

This clone was recorded a few times. V usage is TRBV7-9 and J usage is TRBJ1-6, with 7 bases aligning to TRBD1. The V gene end was trimmed by 7 bases and the J gene end by 7 bases; junction bases not matched to a gene: 10. The V gene's germline CDR1 is SEHNR and CDR2 FQNEAQ (reference sequence). The CDR3 has 15 amino acids. CDR3 DNA: TGTGCCAGCACCCACTCGGGACAGCTAAATTCACCCCTCCACTTT. This sequence encodes CASTHSGQLNSPLHF.

The chain uses TRBV6-1 and TRBJ1-3, with a tentative D call TRBD1 (5 bases). Germline CDR1 and CDR2: MNHNS and SASEGT. The CDR3 covers 13 residues. Trimming shortened V by 1 base and J by 8 bases, and 9 bases separated the two germline ends. The CDR3, as DNA: TGTGCCAGCAGTGAAGGGGGCAGGGACACCATATATTTT. Protein sequence: CASSEGGRDTIYF.

The V gene is TRBV19, the J gene TRBJ1-6, with D unclear. The V gene's germline CDR1 is LNHDA and CDR2 SQIVND (reference sequence). This CDR3 is 17 amino acids long. The V end lost 5 bases, the J end lost 3 bases, and 17 bases lay between the germline ends. This CDR3 reads CASSARPEGDYNSPLHF. The CDR3 DNA sequence: TGTGCCAGTAGTGCACGTCCGGAAGGAGACTATAATTCACCCCTCCACTTT.

In this sample, this clone turned up once. The genes are TRBV19 and TRBJ2-2; 9 nucleotides align to TRBD1. CDR1 LNHDA and CDR2 SQIVND come from the germline V gene (reference sequence). The CDR3 is 13 amino acids. V lost 10 bases to trimming and J lost 4 bases; unmatched junction nucleotides: 4. For the CDR3, the DNA is TGTGCCACTCGGACAGGGGTCACCGGGGAGCTGTTTTTT. Translated, it gives CATRTGVTGELFF.

This sequence joins TRBV28 and TRBJ2-7; D might be TRBD1 (5 bases). The CDR3 runs 14 residues. CDR1 is MDHEN and CDR2 is SYDVKM in the germline V gene. Trimming shortened V by 5 bases and J by 3 bases, and 14 bases separated the two germline ends. The CDR3 here is CASSLQTGSYEQYF. In nucleotides, the CDR3 is TGTGCCAGCAGTCTGCAAACAGGTAGCTACGAGCAGTACTTC.

The rearrangement links TRBV3-1 (or the pseudogene TRBV3-2) to TRBJ2-2; TRBD1 agrees at 8 bases. Germline V CDR1 and CDR2: LGHDT, YNNKEL (reference sequence). The junction had 7 bases not matched to a gene; V was cut back by 4 bases and J by 6 bases. The CDR3 is made up of 15 amino acids. This chain's CDR3 is CASSPGGRRAGELFF. CDR3 bases: TGTGCCAGCAGCCCAGGGGGCCGGAGGGCCGGGGAGCTGTTTTTT.

The genes are TRBV3-1 (or the pseudogene TRBV3-2) and TRBJ2-2; no clear D. CDR3 size: 18 residues. Germline-derived CDR1 and CDR2 are LGHDT and YNNKEL (reference sequence). V was pared by 0 bases and J by 2 bases, with 16 bases between. CDR3 DNA: TGTGCCAGCAGCCAAGAGTTATCCGGGTATTATAACACCGGGGAGCTGTTTTTT. Amino acids: CASSQELSGYYNTGELFF.

The chain links TRBV27 to TRBJ1-2; 7 nucleotides align to TRBD1. V lost 3 bases, J lost 4 bases, and 11 bases stayed unmatched. The length of the CDR3 is 16 residues. In germline, CDR1 is MNHEY, CDR2 SMNVEV (reference sequence). The CDR3, as DNA: TGTGCCAGCAGTTTTCGGTCCCCGGGACAGAGCTATGGCTACACCTTC. Its translation: CASSFRSPGQSYGYTF.